This T cell receptor (beta chain) was captured by sequencing in a study of T-cell memory formation after mild COVID-19. Study in general: Largely, TCR clusters stayed within a single donor.

A word on this clonotype: Its specificity is not known.

This CDR3 has 18 residues. Per germline, CDR1 SGHRS and CDR2 YFSETQ. V was pared by 2 bases and J by 0 bases, with 20 bases between. Study-wide results and caveats: A balance of CD4 and CD8 characterized clones contracting day 15 to 85, whereas later expanders leaned CD4+.

Researchers used 5'RACE with constant-segment primers to make TCR alpha and TCR beta cDNA libraries that carry sample barcodes and UMIs. Using its own MiXCR run on the 5' RACE reads, TCRdb lists one record per CDR3 protein. This table has hundreds of thousands of distinct CDR3 sequences, about 22% appearing once. This TCR came from an adult woman who had mild COVID-19 (a few samples of this study predate the infection). Cell type and time point are not known. Sequences were obtained from PBMCs or a T cell subset sorted from them (not recorded which). The V and J genes are TRBV5-1 and TRBJ1-1, with D maybe TRBD1 (6 bases). The CDR3 region has the DNA TGCGCCAGCAGCTTTGGTAAGACAGGCGCCTTAATGAACACTGAAGCTTTCTTT. Amino acids: CASSFGKTGALMNTEAFF.